Below are 13 T cell receptor beta chains sequenced from a single sample in a study of T-cell reconstitution after alpha-beta-depleted transplantation in children. Preparation of the TCRbeta library used unique molecular identifiers. TCRdb re-derived calls from the PCR reads in MiXCR, one entry per CDR3 protein. The data hold some 220,000 distinct CDR3 sequences, with roughly 9% observed a single time. Sample: PBMCs from the stem cell graft donor, taken from the stem cell graft. These receptors originate from a human donor who donated a stem cell graft to a child with acute lymphoblastic leukemia.

The chain carries TRBV2 and TRBJ2-3; 7 bases agree with TRBD2. V lost 8 bases, J lost 0 bases, and 11 bases stayed unmatched. Germline lookup yields CDR1 SNHLY and CDR2 FYNNEI. The CDR3 extends over 16 amino acids. The DNA for the CDR3 is TGTGCCAGCCGGTCCCTAAGCGGGGTCAGCACAGATACGCAGTATTTT. Protein: CASRSLSGVSTDTQYF.

V and J are TRBV12-3 or TRBV12-4 and TRBJ1-2; 8 positions match TRBD1. This CDR3 spans 13 amino acids. V was clipped by 3 bases and J by 8 bases; unmatched bases: 5. The CDR3 sequence is CASSLTRGQGYTF. The CDR3 DNA sequence: TGTGCCAGCAGTTTGACCAGGGGGCAAGGCTACACCTTC.

This clonotype was seen repeatedly, ten times or more. The V and J genes are TRBV4-1 and TRBJ1-4, with D unresolved. V was shortened by 0 bases and J by 0 bases, with 14 bases between the two germline ends. CDR1 is MGHRA and CDR2 is YSYEKL in the germline V gene. The length of the CDR3 is 18 residues. The CDR3 DNA reads TGCGCCAGCAGCCAAGATGCGAGGTCCCTAGCAACTAATGAAAAACTGTTTTTT. Amino acids: CASSQDARSLATNEKLFF.

Only a few counts were recorded for this clonotype. The rearrangement links TRBV29-1 to TRBJ1-5; no definite D call. The CDR3 runs to 14 residues. Germline V gene lookup returns CDR1 SQVTM and CDR2 ANQGSEA. With 6 bases removed from V and 0 bases from J, the gap between germline ends came to 12 bases. CDR3 region: CSVSLSNSNQPQHF. The CDR3 DNA sequence: TGCAGCGTAAGCTTATCGAATAGCAATCAGCCCCAGCATTTT.

This clonotype appeared a few times. The genes are TRBV18 and TRBJ2-7, with 7 nucleotides matching TRBD1. The CDR3 spans 14 residues. From germline, CDR1 is KGHSH and CDR2 LQKENI. Unmatched junction bases numbered 7, after V lost 6 bases and J lost 2 bases. CDR3 DNA sequence: TGTGCCAGCTCGAAACCACAGGGGACCTACGAGCAGTACTTC. Translation gives CASSKPQGTYEQYF.

DNA for the CDR3: TGTGCCAGCTCACCTCGAGGGGCTGCTGGAAACACCATATATTTT. It specifies CASSPRGAAGNTIYF. The gene calls are TRBV18 and TRBJ1-3, with TRBD1 as a possible D gene (5 bases). V was shortened by 3 bases and J by 2 bases, with 11 bases between the two germline ends. Germline lookup yields CDR1 KGHSH and CDR2 LQKENI. CDR3 length equals 15 residues.

Points on this clonotype: An end of the junction does not agree with germline; a read error may underlie this. V gene TRBV6-5 combines with J gene TRBJ1-3, with a tentative D call TRBD1 (6 bases). The CDR3 extends over 16 amino acids. Germline V gives CDR1 MNHEY, CDR2 SVGAGI. CDR3 sequence (DNA): TGTGTCAGCAGTTACTCGATTCGGACAGAAGGAAACACCATATATTTT. Protein sequence: CVSSYSIRTEGNTIYF.

On this clonotype itself: The germline gene is not matched at one end of the junction; a read error may be the cause. The CDR3 reads CASTFAVGQEAAF. CDR3 nucleotide sequence: TGTGCCAGCACCTTCGCGGTCGGACAGGAGGCTGCCTTC. This chain connects TRBV2 to TRBJ1-2, with TRBD1 identical over 7 bases. CDR1 is SNHLY and CDR2 is FYNNEI in the germline V gene. There are 13 residues in the CDR3.

The J gene is TRBJ2-1, the V gene TRBV29-1; no definite D call. V was cut by 5 bases and J by 0 bases, with 11 bases left in between. The CDR3 is 14 residues long. The germline V gene encodes CDR1 SQVTM and CDR2 ANQGSEA. This chain's CDR3 is CSVPRPSSYNEQFF. Written as DNA, the CDR3 is TGCAGCGTTCCGCGGCCAAGCTCCTACAATGAGCAGTTCTTC.

V is TRBV5-1 and J is TRBJ2-1; TRBD2 might be the D (7 bases). The CDR3 is 15 amino acids. V lost 4 bases and J lost 8, with 19 bases in between. Germline loops: CDR1 SGHRS, CDR2 YFSETQ. CDR3 nucleotides: TGCGCCAGCAGCCTCGTTGGGCGGGGGCGGGATGAGCAGTTCTTC. Its protein is CASSLVGRGRDEQFF.

The V and J genes are TRBV5-1 and TRBJ2-3; D is possibly TRBD2 (5 bases). This CDR3 region has 13 residues. Germline assignment: CDR1 SGHRS and CDR2 YFSETQ. Trimming left V 6 bases short and J 4 bases short, with 12 bases between. CDR3 in DNA: TGCGCCAGCAAATTGAGCGGATCAGATACGCAGTATTTT. This encodes CASKLSGSDTQYF.

V and J are TRBV6-6 and TRBJ2-1, with TRBD2 matching 14 bases. This CDR3 is built from 13 residues. CDR1 and CDR2 from the germline V gene are MNHNY and SVGAGI (reference sequence). The V segment lost 5 bases and the J segment 13 bases; nucleotides outside the gene matches: 4. CDR3 sequence (DNA): TGTGCCAGCAGTGGGACTAGCGGGGGCCCTCAGTTCTTC. It yields the protein CASSGTSGGPQFF.

This clonotype was seen many times. The CDR3 reads CASSLSEISTDTQYF. The CDR3 DNA is TGTGCCAGCAGCTTATCCGAAATCAGCACAGATACGCAGTATTTT. J is TRBJ2-3 and V is TRBV7-9; D gene unclear. Trimming removed 2 bases from V and 0 bases from J, with 9 bases in between. The germline gives CDR1 SEHNR, CDR2 FQNEAQ (reference sequence). The CDR3 runs to 15 residues.